This TCR beta chain was identified in a study of blood T cells in healthy people across ages. Study-level findings and limits: What prevented conclusive comparison of naive and antigen-experienced cells was that PBMCs were unsorted.

The authors ran a second PCR of about 7 to 11 cycles using a sample-barcoded 5' primer and a J-beta primer mix. A template-switch adaptor that had 12 random nucleotides put a tag on each cDNA molecule. Via MiXCR, TCRdb re-called the 5' RACE reads, giving one row per CDR3 protein. The sample consists of fewer than 1,200,000 distinct CDR3 sequences, approximately 25% of them appearing once. Details on this clonotype: Its antigen is unknown. An end of the junction does not agree with germline; a read error may underlie this.

This CDR3 region has 14 residues. Germline CDR1 reads ENHRY; CDR2 reads SYGVKD. These data are also associated with another study on T cells of mothers and their children. From that paper: For each mother, over 9 million TCR beta CDR3 reads were obtained, and for each child, a few million.

The sample comprised blood. The TCR comes from a girl aged 2-10 years in good health. This chain joins TRBV10-3 and TRBJ2-5; 8 nucleotides match TRBD1. CDR3 DNA: TGTGCCATCAGAGGACAGGGCTACCAAGAGACCCAGCACTTC. This encodes CAIRGQGYQETQHF.